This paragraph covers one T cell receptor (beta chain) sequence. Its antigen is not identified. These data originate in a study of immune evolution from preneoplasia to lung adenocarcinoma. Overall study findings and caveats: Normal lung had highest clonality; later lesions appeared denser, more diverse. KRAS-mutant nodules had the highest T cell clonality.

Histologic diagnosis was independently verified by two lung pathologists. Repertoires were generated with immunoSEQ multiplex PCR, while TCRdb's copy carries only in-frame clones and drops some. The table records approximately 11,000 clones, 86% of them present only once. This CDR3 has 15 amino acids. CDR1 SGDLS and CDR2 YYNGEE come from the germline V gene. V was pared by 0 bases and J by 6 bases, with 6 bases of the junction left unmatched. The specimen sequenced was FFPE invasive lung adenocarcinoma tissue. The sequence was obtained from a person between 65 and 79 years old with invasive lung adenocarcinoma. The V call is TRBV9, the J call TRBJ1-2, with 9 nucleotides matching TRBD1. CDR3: CASSVGPTGGDGYTF. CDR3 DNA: TGTGCCAGCAGCGTAGGTCCGACAGGGGGAGATGGCTACACCTTC.